These T cell receptor beta chains were read from a single sample in a study of blood T cell repertoires in COVID-19. Profiling relied on immunoSEQ multiplex PCR, and the TCRdb table lists in-frame clones only, not all of them. The data show 170,000 or so clones, around 90% seen once. Sequencing was carried out using peripheral blood. These receptors were taken from a man aged 35 to 55 with active or convalescent COVID-19. Each CDR3 is given with its conserved first and last residue. D genes are given only for firm matches. The listing skips clone size in some rows; elsewhere it reads once, few, many or a size class.

clone_size j_call v_call d_call cdr3_aa cdr3_nt
- TRBJ1-5 TRBV4-1 TRBD1 CASSQGTGSQPQHF TGCGCCAGCAGCCAAGGGACAGGATCGCAGCCCCAGCATTTT
- TRBJ1-1 TRBV27 TRBD1 CASSSSTGEVITEAFF TGTGCCAGCAGTTCGTCGACAGGGGAGGTTATCACTGAAGCTTTCTTT
- TRBJ2-7 TRBV6-5 - CASTREPGASYEQYF TGTGCCAGCACCCGAGAGCCAGGGGCATCCTACGAGCAGTACTTC
- TRBJ2-7 TRBV6-5 - CASSYAGQNYEQYF TGTGCCAGCAGTTACGCCGGACAGAATTACGAGCAGTACTTC
- TRBJ1-4 TRBV19 TRBD1 CASGTGANEKLFF TGTGCCAGTGGGACAGGGGCCAATGAAAAACTGTTTTTT
- TRBJ2-7 TRBV4-2 - CASSQGQLADSYEQYF TGTGCCAGCAGCCAAGGGCAGTTAGCGGACTCCTACGAGCAGTACTTC
- TRBJ1-3 TRBV30 - CAWRERSGNTIYF TGTGCCTGGAGGGAGCGATCTGGAAACACCATATATTTT
- TRBJ2-7 TRBV9 - CASSTGTNYEQYF TGTGCCAGCAGCACCGGGACAAACTACGAGCAGTACTTC
- TRBJ2-1 TRBV2 TRBD1 CASSGDRVNNEQFF TGTGCCAGCAGTGGGGACAGGGTCAACAATGAGCAGTTCTTC
once TRBJ1-2 TRBV5-1 TRBD1 CASSLAQGAGGYTF TGCGCCAGCAGCTTGGCCCAGGGGGCGGGAGGCTACACCTTC
once TRBJ2-7 TRBV3-1/TRBV3-2 - CASSQEVRRGGEQYF TGTGCCAGCAGCCAAGAAGTGAGGCGGGGCGGCGAGCAGTACTTC
- TRBJ2-1 TRBV11-2 TRBD2 CASTRLAGAYNEQFF TGTGCCAGCACCCGACTAGCGGGGGCCTACAATGAGCAGTTCTTC
- TRBJ1-2 TRBV9 - CASSVGELAGYTF TGTGCCAGCAGCGTAGGGGAGTTGGCTGGCTACACCTTC
- TRBJ2-2 TRBV2 TRBD1 CASRGDRDDGELFF TGTGCCAGCAGGGGTGACAGGGACGACGGGGAGCTGTTTTTT
- TRBJ1-5 TRBV9 - CASSLGWGVNQPQHF TGTGCCAGCAGCCTTGGGTGGGGGGTCAATCAGCCCCAGCATTTT
- TRBJ2-7 TRBV7-8 - CASSLVDKEQYF TGTGCCAGCAGCTTAGTTGACAAGGAGCAGTACTTC
- TRBJ1-5 TRBV19 - CASSPLNRQPQHF TGTGCCAGTAGTCCCCTGAATAGACAGCCCCAGCATTTT
- TRBJ1-3 TRBV10-3 - CAMSSGNTIYF TGTGCCATGAGCTCTGGAAACACCATATATTTT
few TRBJ2-2 TRBV28 TRBD1 CASSIDRVAGELFF TGTGCCAGCAGCATAGACAGGGTTGCCGGGGAGCTGTTTTTT
- TRBJ1-2 TRBV11-3 - CASSLVAGNYGYTF TGTGCCAGCAGCTTAGTTGCAGGGAACTATGGCTACACCTTC
- TRBJ2-7 TRBV28 TRBD1 CASSSAGTGISYEQYF TGTGCCAGCAGCTCCGCCGGGACAGGTATCTCCTACGAGCAGTACTTC
- TRBJ2-7 TRBV20-1 - CSASPDYEQYF TGCAGTGCTAGCCCAGACTACGAGCAGTACTTC
- TRBJ1-2 TRBV28 - CASSLGSPGFGYTF TGTGCCAGCAGTTTAGGGTCCCCAGGGTTTGGCTACACCTTC
- TRBJ1-3 TRBV5-6 - CASSLAGRAGNTIYF TGTGCCAGCAGCTTGGCAGGCAGGGCTGGAAACACCATATATTTT
- TRBJ2-3 TRBV5-1 TRBD2 CASSDRLTGGRADTQYF TGCGCCAGCAGCGACCGACTTACGGGGGGGAGGGCAGATACGCAGTATTTT
- TRBJ1-5 TRBV18 - CASSPQLTNQPQHF TGTGCCAGCTCACCACAGCTAACCAATCAGCCCCAGCATTTT
once TRBJ1-5 TRBV9 TRBD1 CASSVGPETGGHQPQHF TGTGCCAGCAGCGTAGGACCGGAGACAGGGGGGCATCAGCCCCAGCATTTT
once TRBJ1-5 TRBV7-2 TRBD1 CASSLYGTGIGQPQHF TGTGCCAGCAGCTTATATGGGACAGGGATAGGGCAGCCCCAGCATTTT
once TRBJ2-7 TRBV15 - CATSRDPGTSYEQYF TGTGCCACCAGCAGAGATCCCGGGACAAGCTACGAGCAGTACTTC
- TRBJ1-2 TRBV7-9 - CASSPAELYAGYTF TGTGCCAGCAGTCCCGCGGAGCTCTATGCTGGCTACACCTTC
- TRBJ2-5 TRBV7-8 - CASRPRGAKETQYF TGTGCCAGCAGACCTCGGGGGGCCAAAGAGACCCAGTACTTC
few TRBJ1-3 TRBV7-3 TRBD1 CASSRDPPGQGGNTIYF TGTGCCAGCAGCCGCGACCCACCGGGACAGGGCGGGAACACCATATATTTT
- TRBJ1-2 TRBV6-5 TRBD1 CASSYRAPRGRGYTF TGTGCCAGCAGTTACCGGGCGCCCAGGGGGCGAGGCTACACCTTC
- TRBJ2-7 TRBV5-1 - CASSSSDYYEQYF TGCGCCAGCAGCTCGTCGGACTACTACGAGCAGTACTTC
- TRBJ1-4 TRBV16 - CASSQSGGGPELFF TGTGCCAGCAGCCAATCGGGGGGAGGCCCCGAACTGTTTTTT
- TRBJ2-3 TRBV12-5 TRBD2 CASGLLDTSGGGTDTQYF TGTGCTAGTGGTTTGCTCGACACTAGCGGGGGGGGCACAGATACGCAGTATTTT
- TRBJ2-2 TRBV9 TRBD1 CASSVGGRGPGELFF TGTGCCAGCAGCGTAGGAGGCAGGGGGCCCGGGGAGCTGTTTTTT